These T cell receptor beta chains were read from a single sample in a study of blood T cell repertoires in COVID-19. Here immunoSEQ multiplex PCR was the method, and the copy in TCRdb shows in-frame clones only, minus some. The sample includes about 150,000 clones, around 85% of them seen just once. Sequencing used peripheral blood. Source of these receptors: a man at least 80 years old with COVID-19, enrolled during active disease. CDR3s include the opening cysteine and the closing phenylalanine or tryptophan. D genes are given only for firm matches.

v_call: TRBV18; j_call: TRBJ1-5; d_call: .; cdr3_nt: TGTGCCAGCTCAGCCGACACCCCCAATCAGCCCCAGCATTTT; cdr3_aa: CASSADTPNQPQHF
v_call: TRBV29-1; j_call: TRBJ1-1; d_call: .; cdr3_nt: TGCAGCGTTGATAAGGGACAGAACACTGAAGCTTTCTTT; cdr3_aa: CSVDKGQNTEAFF
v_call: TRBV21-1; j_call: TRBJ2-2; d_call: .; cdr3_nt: TGTGCCAGCAGCAGAGCCACAGGGTTGTTAAACGGGGAGCTGTTTTTT; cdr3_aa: CASSRATGLLNGELFF
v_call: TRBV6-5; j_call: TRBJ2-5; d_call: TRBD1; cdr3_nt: TGTGCCAGCAGCGGACAGGGCTTTGAGACCCAGTACTTC; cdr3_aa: CASSGQGFETQYF
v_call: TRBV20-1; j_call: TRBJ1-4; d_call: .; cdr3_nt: TGCAGTGCTAGAGATAGACTCAAACTGTTTTTT; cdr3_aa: CSARDRLKLFF
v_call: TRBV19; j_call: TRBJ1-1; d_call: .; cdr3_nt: TGTGCCAGTAGTATTCGGGGGACTGAAGCTTTCTTT; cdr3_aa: CASSIRGTEAFF
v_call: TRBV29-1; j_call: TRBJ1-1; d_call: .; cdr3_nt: TGCAGCGTTGGGAACGGGGGGGGCATGAACACTGAAGCTTTCTTT; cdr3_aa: CSVGNGGGMNTEAFF
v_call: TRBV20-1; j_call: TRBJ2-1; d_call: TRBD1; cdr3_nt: TGCAGTGCTAGTGGGACAGGGGCCGATCAGTTCTTC; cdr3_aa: CSASGTGADQFF
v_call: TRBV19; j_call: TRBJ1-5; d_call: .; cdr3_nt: TGTGCCAGTAGTATAGCGGAGACCTCAAATCAGCCCCAGCATTTT; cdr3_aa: CASSIAETSNQPQHF
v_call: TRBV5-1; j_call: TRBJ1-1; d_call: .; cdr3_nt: TGCGCCAGCAGCTCCACAGGGTTCACTGAAGCTTTCTTT; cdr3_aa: CASSSTGFTEAFF
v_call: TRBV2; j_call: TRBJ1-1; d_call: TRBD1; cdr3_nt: TGTGCCAGGGGACAGGGTGACACTGAAGCTTTCTTT; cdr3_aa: CARGQGDTEAFF
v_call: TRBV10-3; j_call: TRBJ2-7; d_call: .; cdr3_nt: TGTGCCATCAGTGAGTCGAGGGCAGACTACGAGCAGTACTTC; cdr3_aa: CAISESRADYEQYF
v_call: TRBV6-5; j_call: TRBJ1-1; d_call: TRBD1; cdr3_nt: TGTGCCAGCAGGGGACAGGGGACTGAAGCTTTCTTT; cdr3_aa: CASRGQGTEAFF
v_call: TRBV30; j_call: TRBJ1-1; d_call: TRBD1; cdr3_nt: TGTGCCTGGAGTCTTTTCTGGACAGGGGTGGATTCGGACACTGAAGCTTTCTTT; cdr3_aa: CAWSLFWTGVDSDTEAFF
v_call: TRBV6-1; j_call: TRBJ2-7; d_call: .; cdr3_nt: TGTGCCAGCAGTGAAAGGAGGACAGTCTTCTACGAGCAGTACTTC; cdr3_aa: CASSERRTVFYEQYF
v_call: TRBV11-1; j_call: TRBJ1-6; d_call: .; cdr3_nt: TGTGCCAGCAGTCATACAGGGCATTCACCCCTCCACTTT; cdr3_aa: CASSHTGHSPLHF
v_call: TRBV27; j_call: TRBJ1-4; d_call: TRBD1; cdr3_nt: TGTGCCAGCAGTCGGACAGGGGGCCGGGAAAAACTGTTTTTT; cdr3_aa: CASSRTGGREKLFF
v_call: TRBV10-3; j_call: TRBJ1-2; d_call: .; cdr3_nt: TGTGCCATCAGTGAGTCAGCAGGGGTGGGGGCTAACTATGGCTACACCTTC; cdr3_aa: CAISESAGVGANYGYTF
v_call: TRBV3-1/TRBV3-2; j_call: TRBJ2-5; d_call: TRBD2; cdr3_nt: TGTGCCAGCAGCCAAGAGAGGTCAGCGGGGGACCAAGAGACCCAGTACTTC; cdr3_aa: CASSQERSAGDQETQYF